Listed here are 6 T cell receptor beta chains from one sample, sequenced in a study of neurological immune-mediated disorders. From the 5' RACE reads, TCRdb called clonotypes with MiXCR, one entry per CDR3 protein. The table shows some 37,000 distinct CDR3 sequences, with approximately 4.4% occurring only once. Specimen: CD4+ T cells from blood. The receptors shown here come from a man between 18 and 35 years old in good health.

This clonotype was seen at least ten times. The rearrangement joins TRBV7-3 to TRBJ2-3, with 13 bases that match TRBD2. Germline V gene lookup returns CDR1 SGHTA and CDR2 FQGTGA. Trimming at V came to 2 bases and at J to 5 bases, leaving 4 bases not matched to a gene. There are 16 residues in the CDR3. The CDR3 sequence: CASSLGTSGAGDTQYF. Here the CDR3 DNA reads TGTGCCAGCAGCTTAGGGACTAGCGGGGCTGGAGATACGCAGTATTTT. The full variable domain, completed using reference TRBV7-3 and TRBJ2-3, is GAGVSQTPSNKVTEKGKYVELRCDPISGHTALYWYRQSLGQGPEFLIYFQGTGAADDSGLPNDRFFAVRPEGSVSTLKIQRTERGDSAVYLCASSLGTSGAGDTQYFGPGTRLTVL.

This clonotype was seen many times. The CDR3 nucleotides are TGTGCCACCAGTGATCTTGGGACAGGGGGGACCAATGAGCAGTTCTTC. Encoded protein: CATSDLGTGGTNEQFF. This chain links TRBV24-1 with TRBJ2-1; 11 bases align to TRBD1. The V segment lost 3 bases and the J segment 6 bases; nucleotides outside the gene matches: 6. The CDR3 extends over 16 amino acids. Germline CDR1 is KGHDR and CDR2 is SFDVKD.

This clonotype was seen repeatedly, ten times or more. This chain connects TRBV7-9 to TRBJ1-6, with TRBD1 as a possible D gene (5 bases). Germline V lookup: CDR1 SEHNR, CDR2 FQNEAQ (reference sequence). This CDR3 is 15 amino acids long. V lost 4 bases, J lost 6 bases, and 13 bases lay in between. CDR3 protein: CASSSRDGSNSPLHF. Written as DNA, the CDR3 is TGTGCCAGCAGCTCCCGGGACGGGTCTAATTCACCCCTCCACTTT.

This clonotype has ten or more counts. The V call is TRBV5-6, the J call TRBJ1-6; unclear D gene. CDR3 length: 15 residues. The ends were cut back, 2 bases at V and 7 bases at J, with 13 bases in the middle. CDR1 is SGHDT, CDR2 YYEEEE, per germline. The CDR3 sequence: CASSFTNGENSPLHF. CDR3 coding DNA: TGTGCCAGCAGCTTCACCAACGGGGAAAATTCACCCCTCCACTTT. The variable domain in full, completed from reference TRBV5-6 and TRBJ1-6, reads DAGVTQSPTHLIKTRGQQVTLRCSPKSGHDTVSWYQQALGQGPQFIFQYYEEEERQRGNFPDRFSGHQFPNYSSELNVNALLLGDSALYLCASSFTNGENSPLHFGNGTRLTVT.

The sample holds many counts of this clonotype. This chain links TRBV5-1 with TRBJ2-7; 11 nucleotides agree with TRBD1. V lost 0 bases, J lost 5 bases, and 7 bases stayed unmatched. Per germline, CDR1 SGHRS and CDR2 YFSETQ. The CDR3 has 16 amino acids. CDR3 DNA sequence: TGCGCCAGCAGCTTGGGGCACGGACAGGGGGCGGACGAGCAGTACTTC. Encoded protein: CASSLGHGQGADEQYF.

The sample holds many counts of this clonotype. V usage is TRBV12-3 or TRBV12-4 and J usage is TRBJ2-3, with TRBD1 identical over 8 bases. The CDR3 has 14 residues. The ends lost 5 bases at V and 2 bases at J; junction bases unmatched: 3. The CDR3 loop reads CASSGDRTTDTQYF. The CDR3 DNA sequence: TGTGCCAGCAGTGGGGACAGGACCACAGATACGCAGTATTTT.